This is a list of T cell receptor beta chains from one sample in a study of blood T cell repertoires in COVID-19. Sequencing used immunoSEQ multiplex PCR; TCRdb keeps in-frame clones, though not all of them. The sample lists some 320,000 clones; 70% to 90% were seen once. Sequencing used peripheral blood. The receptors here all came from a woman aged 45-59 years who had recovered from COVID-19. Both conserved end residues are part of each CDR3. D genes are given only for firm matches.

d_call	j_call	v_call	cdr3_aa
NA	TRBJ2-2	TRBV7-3	CASSLGARGELFF
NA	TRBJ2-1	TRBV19	CASSLGNEQFF
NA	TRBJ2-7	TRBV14	CASSQASTDEQYF
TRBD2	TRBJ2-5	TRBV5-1	CASSSGRTSGGLETQYF
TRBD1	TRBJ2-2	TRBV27	CASRQGATGELFF
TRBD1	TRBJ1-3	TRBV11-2	CASSLGWSWDRGNTIYF
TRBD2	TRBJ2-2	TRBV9	CASSIASGRFIGELFF
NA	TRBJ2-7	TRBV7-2	CASSRDTFSYEQYF
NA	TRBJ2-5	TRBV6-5	CASSYSRTTYQETQYF
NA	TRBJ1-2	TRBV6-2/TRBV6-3	CASSVPPDYGYTF
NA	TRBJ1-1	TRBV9	CASSHRDGRMNTEAFF
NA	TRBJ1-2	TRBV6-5	CASSSVGTGYTF
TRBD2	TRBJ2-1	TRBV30	CAYSGGAYNEQFF
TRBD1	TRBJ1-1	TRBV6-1	CASSEDRGDTEAFF
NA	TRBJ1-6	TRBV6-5	CATGGGTYNSPLHF
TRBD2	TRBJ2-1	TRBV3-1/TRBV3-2	CASSPTSGYNEQFF
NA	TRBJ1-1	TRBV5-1	CASSSGGGYRAFF
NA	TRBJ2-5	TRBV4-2	CASSQEVGDPPETQYF
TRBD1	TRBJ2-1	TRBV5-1	CASSLVAGGSYNEQFF
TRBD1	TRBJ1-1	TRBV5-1	CASTRGTGQLLNTEAFF
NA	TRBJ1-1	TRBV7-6	CASSLASGTRGRGTEAFF
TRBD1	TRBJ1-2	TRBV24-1	CATSDNRGYGYTF
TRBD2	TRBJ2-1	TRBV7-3	CASSSEGGRPNEQFF
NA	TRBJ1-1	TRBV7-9	CASSSGYLTEAFF
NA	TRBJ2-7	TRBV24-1	CATSDEGLREQYF
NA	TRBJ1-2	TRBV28	CASRLGPYGYTF
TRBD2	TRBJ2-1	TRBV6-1	CASSESQLAGGTPQFF
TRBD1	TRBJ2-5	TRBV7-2	CASSSDRVAETQYF
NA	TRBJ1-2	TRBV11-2	CASSFNSGNYGYTF
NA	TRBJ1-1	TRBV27	CASISLTGRAFF
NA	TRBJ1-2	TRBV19	CASSIVEGYGYTF
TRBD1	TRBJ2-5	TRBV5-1	CASRFTGAGETQYF
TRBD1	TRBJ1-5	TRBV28	CASSLNRGQGNQPQHF
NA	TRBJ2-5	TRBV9	CASSVGQPGETQYF
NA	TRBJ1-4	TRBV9	CASSVLPGGKLFF
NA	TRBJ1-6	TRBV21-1	CASTTGQGESPLHF
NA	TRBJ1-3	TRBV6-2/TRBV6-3	CASSYRVVSGNTIYF
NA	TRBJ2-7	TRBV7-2	CASSLPRGAISYEQYF
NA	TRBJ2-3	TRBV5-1	CASSPERGGGDTQYF
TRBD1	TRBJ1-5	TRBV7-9	CASSSGQGTQPQHF